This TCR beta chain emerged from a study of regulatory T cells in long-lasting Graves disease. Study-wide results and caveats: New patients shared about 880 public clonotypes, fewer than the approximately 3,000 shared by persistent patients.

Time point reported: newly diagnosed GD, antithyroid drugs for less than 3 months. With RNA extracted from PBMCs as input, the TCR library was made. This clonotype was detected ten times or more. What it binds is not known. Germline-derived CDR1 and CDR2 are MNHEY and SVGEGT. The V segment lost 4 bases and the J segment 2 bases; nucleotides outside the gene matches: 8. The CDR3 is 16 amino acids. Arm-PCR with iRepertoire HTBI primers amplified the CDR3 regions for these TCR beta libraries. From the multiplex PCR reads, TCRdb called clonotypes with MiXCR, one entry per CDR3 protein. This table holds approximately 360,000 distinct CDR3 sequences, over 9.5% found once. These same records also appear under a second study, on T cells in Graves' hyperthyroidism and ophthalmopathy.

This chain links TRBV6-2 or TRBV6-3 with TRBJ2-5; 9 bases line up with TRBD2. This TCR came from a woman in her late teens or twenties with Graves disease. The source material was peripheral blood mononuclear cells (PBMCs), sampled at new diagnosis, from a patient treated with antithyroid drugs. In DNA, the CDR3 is TGTGCCAGCAGTTTCGCTAGCGGGGTCTATCAAGAGACCCAGTACTTC. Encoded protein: CASSFASGVYQETQYF.